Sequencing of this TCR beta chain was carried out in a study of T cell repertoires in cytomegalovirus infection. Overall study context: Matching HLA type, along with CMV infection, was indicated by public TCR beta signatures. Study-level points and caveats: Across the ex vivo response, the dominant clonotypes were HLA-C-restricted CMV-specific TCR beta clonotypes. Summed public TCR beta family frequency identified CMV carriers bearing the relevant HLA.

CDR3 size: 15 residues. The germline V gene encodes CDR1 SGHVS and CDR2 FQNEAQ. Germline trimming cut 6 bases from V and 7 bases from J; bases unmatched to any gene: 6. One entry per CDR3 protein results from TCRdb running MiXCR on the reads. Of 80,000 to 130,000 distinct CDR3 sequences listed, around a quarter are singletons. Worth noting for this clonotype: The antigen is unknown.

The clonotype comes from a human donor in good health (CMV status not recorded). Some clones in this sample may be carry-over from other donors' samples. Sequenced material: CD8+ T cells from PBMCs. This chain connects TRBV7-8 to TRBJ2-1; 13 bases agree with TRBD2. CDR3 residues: CASRTGTSGTNEQFF. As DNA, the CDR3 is TGTGCCAGCAGAACCGGGACTAGCGGGACAAATGAGCAGTTCTTC.